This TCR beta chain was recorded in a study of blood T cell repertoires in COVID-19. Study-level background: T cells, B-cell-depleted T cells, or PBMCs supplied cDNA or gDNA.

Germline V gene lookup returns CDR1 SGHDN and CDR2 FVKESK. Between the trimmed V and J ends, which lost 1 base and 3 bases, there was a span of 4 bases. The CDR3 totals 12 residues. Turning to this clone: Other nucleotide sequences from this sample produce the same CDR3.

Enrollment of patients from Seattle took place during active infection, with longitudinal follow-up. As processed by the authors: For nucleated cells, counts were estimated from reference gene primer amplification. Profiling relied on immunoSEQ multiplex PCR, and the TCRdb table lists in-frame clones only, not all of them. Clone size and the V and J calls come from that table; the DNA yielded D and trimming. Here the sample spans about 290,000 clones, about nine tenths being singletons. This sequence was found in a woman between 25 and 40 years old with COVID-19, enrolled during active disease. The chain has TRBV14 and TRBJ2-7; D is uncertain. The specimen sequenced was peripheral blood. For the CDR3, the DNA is TGTGCCAGCAGCCAAGGTCTCTACGAGCAGTACTTC. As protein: CASSQGLYEQYF. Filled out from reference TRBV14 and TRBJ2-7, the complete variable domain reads EAGVTQFPSHSVIEKGQTVTLRCDPISGHDNLYWYRRVMGKEIKFLLHFVKESKQDESGMPNNRFLAERTGGTYSTLKVQPAELEDSGVYFCASSQGLYEQYFGPGTRLTVT.